This T cell receptor beta chain was documented in a study of beta chain features in type 1 diabetes. General observations from the study: For patients, the naive, central memory and Treg TCRB repertoires appeared more alike than for healthy donors.

The investigators reverse transcribed all of the isolated RNA, so they sequenced expressed TCRB transcripts. Clones were read by immunoSEQ multiplex PCR, and TCRdb kept only the in-frame ones, dropping some. Seen here are about 250,000 clones, approximately 14% observed once, and the top ten hold more than 0.02%. This clone was recorded a few times. No antigen is known for it. Sequencing was carried out using naive CD4+ T cells from blood. The receptor's source is a woman aged 40 to 50 in good health.

In nucleotides, the CDR3 is TGTGCCAGCAGTTCCGGTAGGACTAGCGGCTCAGATGAGCAGTTCTTC. Translated, it gives CASSSGRTSGSDEQFF. This chain uses TRBV6-5 with TRBJ2-1, with 10 bases fitting TRBD2. V trimming: 4 bases; J trimming: 8 bases; junction bases outside the gene matches: 11. The CDR3 is 16 amino acids. Per the germline V gene, CDR1 is MNHEY and CDR2 is SVGAGI.